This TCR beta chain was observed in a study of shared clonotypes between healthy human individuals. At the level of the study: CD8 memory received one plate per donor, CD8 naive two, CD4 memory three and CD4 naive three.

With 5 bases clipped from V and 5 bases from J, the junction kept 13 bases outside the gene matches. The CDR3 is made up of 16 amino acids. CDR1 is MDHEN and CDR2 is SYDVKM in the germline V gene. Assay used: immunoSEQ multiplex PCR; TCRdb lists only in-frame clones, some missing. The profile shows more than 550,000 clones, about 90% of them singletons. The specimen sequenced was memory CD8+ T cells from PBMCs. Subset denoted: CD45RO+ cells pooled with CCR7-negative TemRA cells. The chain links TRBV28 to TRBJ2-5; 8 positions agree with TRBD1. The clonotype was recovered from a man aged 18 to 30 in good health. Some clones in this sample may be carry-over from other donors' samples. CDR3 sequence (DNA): TGTGCCAGCAGTCCTCCCCAGGGGGCGGTTTGGGAGACCCAGTACTTC. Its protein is CASSPPQGAVWETQYF.